The rows below give T cell receptor beta chains drawn from one sample of a study of beta chain features in type 1 diabetes. Here immunoSEQ multiplex PCR was the method, and the copy in TCRdb shows in-frame clones only, minus some. Counted here are 900,000 or so clones, 17% occurring once; the ten biggest clones make up around 0.02%. The sequencing sample was made of naive CD4+ T cells from blood. Every receptor here comes from a woman aged 18 to 35 in good health. The CDR3 runs from the conserved cysteine through the conserved F or W. D genes are given only for firm matches. Size values are once, few and many counts, or a class for expanded clones, and some rows have none.

V	length	J	D	size	DNA	CDR3
TRBV21-1	16	TRBJ2-1	.	few	TGTGCCAGCAGCGAACCGGGACTAGCGGGAGGAGATGAGCAGTTCTTC	CASSEPGLAGGDEQFF
TRBV27	16	TRBJ1-1	.	.	TGTGCCAGCAGTTTAATGGCCGGGACTTCGAACACTGAAGCTTTCTTT	CASSLMAGTSNTEAFF
TRBV7-3	14	TRBJ2-1	.	few	TGTGCCAGCAGCGTCGGACAGCCCCCTAATGAGCAGTTCTTC	CASSVGQPPNEQFF
TRBV4-3	16	TRBJ2-3	TRBD2	.	TGCGCCAGCAGCCTAATAGCCAGCGGGAGAACAGATACGCAGTATTTT	CASSLIASGRTDTQYF
TRBV19	14	TRBJ2-1	.	.	TGTGCCAGTAGTATTGGCAGGTCCTACAATGAGCAGTTCTTC	CASSIGRSYNEQFF
TRBV4-1	16	TRBJ2-2	TRBD2	.	TGCGCCAGCAGCCCTCGGACTAGCGGGAGGACAGGGGAGCTGTTTTTT	CASSPRTSGRTGELFF
TRBV7-2	15	TRBJ2-3	TRBD1	.	TGTGCCAGCAACCCCCGTGACAGGGGTACAGATACGCAGTATTTT	CASNPRDRGTDTQYF
TRBV6-1	14	TRBJ2-7	TRBD2	few	TGTGCCAGTGTACCGTGGGCGGGAGGCCACGAGCAGTACTTC	CASVPWAGGHEQYF
TRBV7-2	12	TRBJ1-2	.	.	TGTGCCAGCAGCCTCGTTAACTATGGCTACACCTTC	CASSLVNYGYTF
TRBV7-2	15	TRBJ2-5	.	.	TGTGCCAGCAGCTTAGTTTGGGGACCTCAAGAGACCCAGTACTTC	CASSLVWGPQETQYF
TRBV28	17	TRBJ1-4	.	few	TGTGCCAGCAGTTCTCCCCTTCGATCTGCAACTAATGAAAAACTGTTTTTT	CASSSPLRSATNEKLFF
TRBV11-1	14	TRBJ1-2	TRBD1	.	TGTGCCAGCAGCGTACAGGGGGCTATCCTTGGCTACACCTTC	CASSVQGAILGYTF
TRBV28	16	TRBJ2-7	TRBD2	.	TGTGCCAGCAGTTTATTCCGACGACTAGCGGGTACAAAGCAGTACTTC	CASSLFRRLAGTKQYF